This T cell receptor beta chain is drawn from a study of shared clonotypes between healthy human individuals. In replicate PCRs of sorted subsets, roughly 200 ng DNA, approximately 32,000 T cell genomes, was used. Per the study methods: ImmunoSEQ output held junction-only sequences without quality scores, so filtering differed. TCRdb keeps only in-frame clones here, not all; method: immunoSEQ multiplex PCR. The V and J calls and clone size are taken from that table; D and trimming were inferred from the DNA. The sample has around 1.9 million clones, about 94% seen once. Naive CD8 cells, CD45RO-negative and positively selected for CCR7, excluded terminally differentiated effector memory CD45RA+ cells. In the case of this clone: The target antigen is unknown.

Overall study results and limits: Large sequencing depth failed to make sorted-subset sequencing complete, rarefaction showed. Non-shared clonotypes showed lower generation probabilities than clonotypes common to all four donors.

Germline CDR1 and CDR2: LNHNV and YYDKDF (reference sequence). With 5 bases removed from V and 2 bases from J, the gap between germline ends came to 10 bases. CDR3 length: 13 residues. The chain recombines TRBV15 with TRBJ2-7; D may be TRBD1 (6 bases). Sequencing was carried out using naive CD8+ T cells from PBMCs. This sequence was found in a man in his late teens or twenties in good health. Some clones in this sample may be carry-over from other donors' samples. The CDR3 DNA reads TGTGCCACCAGCGACAGGTTGGCCTACGAGCAGTACTTC. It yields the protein CATSDRLAYEQYF.